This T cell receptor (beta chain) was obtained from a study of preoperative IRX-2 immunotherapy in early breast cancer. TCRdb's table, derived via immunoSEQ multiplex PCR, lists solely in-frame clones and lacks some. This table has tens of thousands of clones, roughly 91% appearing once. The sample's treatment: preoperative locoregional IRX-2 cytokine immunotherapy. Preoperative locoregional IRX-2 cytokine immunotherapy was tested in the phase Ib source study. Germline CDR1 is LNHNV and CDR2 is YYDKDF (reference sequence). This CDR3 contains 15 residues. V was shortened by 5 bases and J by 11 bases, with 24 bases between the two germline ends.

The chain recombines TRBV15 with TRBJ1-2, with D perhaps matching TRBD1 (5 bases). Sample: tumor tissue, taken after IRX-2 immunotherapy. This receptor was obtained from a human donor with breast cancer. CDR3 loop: CATSGEQALGVRYTF. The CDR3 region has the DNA TGTGCCACCAGCGGGGAACAGGCGCTCGGAGTGAGGTACACCTTC.